These T cell receptor beta chains were read from a single sample in a study of CD8 T cells in ankylosing spondylitis. A single record per CDR3 protein comes from TCRdb applying MiXCR to the 5' RACE reads. Of roughly 350,000 distinct CDR3 sequences in the sample, approximately 8.2% are singletons; the top ten hold approximately 15%. The material sequenced was blood, either unsorted or a sorted T cell fraction (not recorded which). Every receptor here comes from a male donor with ankylosing spondylitis. CDR3s include the opening cysteine and the closing phenylalanine or tryptophan. Each record gives: V gene, J gene, D gene, clone size, CDR3 DNA, CDR3 protein. D genes are given only for firm matches. Expanded clones are given a class, and other clones once, few, many or no size at all.

>TRBV5-1|TRBJ1-2|.|.
TGCGCCAGCAGCCCCGGCCCAGGGCCTTATGGCTACACCTTC
CASSPGPGPYGYTF
>TRBV4-1|TRBJ2-4|.|few
TGCGCCAGCAGCCAAGCCACAGGTCCCCCAACAAACATTCAGTACTTC
CASSQATGPPTNIQYF
>TRBV27|TRBJ2-5|TRBD2|.
TGTGCCAGCAGTCTCCCGACTAGCGGGACCCAGGAAGAGACCCAGTACTTC
CASSLPTSGTQEETQYF
>TRBV27|TRBJ1-3|.|few
TGTGCCAGCGGTAGGGCTGGAAACACCATATATTTT
CASGRAGNTIYF
>TRBV7-3|TRBJ1-5|.|few
TGTGCCAGCAGCTTAGACCTCTCAAGAGGGGGTATCAATCAGCCCCAGCATTTT
CASSLDLSRGGINQPQHF
>TRBV20-1|TRBJ2-7|TRBD2|few
TGCAGTGCTCGAGCCCGACTAGCGGGACCGTACGAGCAGTACTTC
CSARARLAGPYEQYF
>TRBV7-9|TRBJ2-5|.|few
TGTGCCAGCAGCGGCCCTGTGGGACTTCTGGATAGGGAGACCCAGTACTTC
CASSGPVGLLDRETQYF
>TRBV11-3|TRBJ2-1|.|.
TGTGCCAGCAGCTTACTTCCCTCGGGAGTCGGTAATGAGCAGTTCTTC
CASSLLPSGVGNEQFF
>TRBV4-3|TRBJ2-2|.|many
TGCGCCAGCAGCCAAGATTCGGGCACCGGGGAGCTGTTTTTT
CASSQDSGTGELFF
>TRBV20-1|TRBJ2-7|TRBD2|many
TGCAGTGCCACTAGCGGGAGTGGGTCCTACGAGCAGTACTTC
CSATSGSGSYEQYF
>TRBV28|TRBJ2-2|TRBD1|.
TGTGCCAGCAGTTTAACAGACAGGGGCGCGGGGCCCGGGGAGCTGTTTTTT
CASSLTDRGAGPGELFF
>TRBV7-2|TRBJ2-7|TRBD2|many
TGTGCCAGCAGCCCTAGCGGCCTAGCGGGTGTCTCCTACGAGCAGTACTTC
CASSPSGLAGVSYEQYF
>TRBV28|TRBJ2-1|.|.
TGTGCCAGCAGTTTACAGGATGAGCAGTTCTTC
CASSLQDEQFF
>TRBV9|TRBJ2-7|.|few
TGTGCCAGCAGCGTAGTACAGTTCGGCGAGCAGTACTTC
CASSVVQFGEQYF
>TRBV4-3|TRBJ2-2|.|.
TGCGCCAGCAGCCAAGGGACTGGCAAGAACACCGGGGAGCTGTTTTTT
CASSQGTGKNTGELFF
>TRBV10-3|TRBJ2-7|.|few
TGTGCCACCGGGACAGGAGGTAGCGGGAGATCCCTCGAGCAGTACTTC
CATGTGGSGRSLEQYF
>TRBV28|TRBJ1-5|.|many
TGTGCCAGCAGTATTCGACACGTCTCTCAGCCCCAGCATTTT
CASSIRHVSQPQHF
>TRBV6-2/TRBV6-3|TRBJ2-1|TRBD1|few
TGTGCCAGCAGTCGGGACAGGGGGTTCTACAATGAGCAGTTCTTC
CASSRDRGFYNEQFF
>TRBV7-6|TRBJ1-1|.|.
TGTGCCAGCAGCCAGAACAGGGCTGAAGCTTTCTTT
CASSQNRAEAFF
>TRBV19|TRBJ1-2|.|many
TGTGCCAGTTCCCGGAACTATGGCTACACCTTC
CASSRNYGYTF
>TRBV20-1|TRBJ2-3|TRBD2|few
TGCAGTGCCCGACTAGCGGGAGAGTCTCTCACAGATACGCAGTATTTT
CSARLAGESLTDTQYF
>TRBV4-1|TRBJ2-2|.|few
TGCGCCAGCAGGCGGGCCGGGGGCACCGGGGAGCTGTTTTTT
CASRRAGGTGELFF
>TRBV20-1|TRBJ1-5|TRBD1|few
TGCAGTGCTAGCCCCGGGACAGGGTTCAATCAGCCCCAGCATTTT
CSASPGTGFNQPQHF
>TRBV20-1|TRBJ1-1|.|few
TGCAGTCGTATTGTCGTCTCCGGATCCGCGGCCACTGAAGCTTTCTTT
CSRIVVSGSAATEAFF
>TRBV7-9|TRBJ2-5|.|few
TGTGCCAGCGGAAGGAAGATCCAAGAGACCCAGTACTTC
CASGRKIQETQYF
>TRBV5-1|TRBJ2-2|.|many
TGCGCCAGCTTGGCCGGCGGCCTATCATACAATACCGGGGAGCTGTTTTTT
CASLAGGLSYNTGELFF
>TRBV5-4|TRBJ2-1|.|few
TGTGCCAGCAGCTTCAGGGGGGAAGACAATGAGCAGTTCTTC
CASSFRGEDNEQFF
>TRBV3-1|TRBJ1-6|TRBD1|.
TGTGCCAGCAGCCAAGAGGGACAGGGGTATAATTCACCCCTCCACTTT
CASSQEGQGYNSPLHF
>TRBV4-3|TRBJ2-3|.|few
TGCGCCAGCAGCCAAGATCCACTAGCAAGTACGCAGTATTTT
CASSQDPLASTQYF
>TRBV5-1|TRBJ1-4|.|.
TGCGCCAGCAGCAACACAGGTGGAACTAATGAAAAACTGTTTTTT
CASSNTGGTNEKLFF
>TRBV7-9|TRBJ1-1|.|few
TGTGCCAGCAGCCGAAGGGACGGCAGCCTCACTGAAGCTTTCTTT
CASSRRDGSLTEAFF
>TRBV20-1|TRBJ2-3|TRBD2|.
TGCAGTGCTAGTAGGACTAGCGGAGGCACAGATACGCAGTATTTT
CSASRTSGGTDTQYF
>TRBV7-3|TRBJ1-1|.|many
TGTGCCAGCAGTTTTAGTAAGAACACTGAAGCTTTCTTT
CASSFSKNTEAFF
>TRBV27|TRBJ2-3|.|.
TGTGCCAGCAGTTTAGGTCGTCTAATATTCCCAGATACGCAGTATTTT
CASSLGRLIFPDTQYF
>TRBV7-9|TRBJ1-5|.|many
TGTGCCAGCAGCTTAACTCAGCCCCAGCATTTT
CASSLTQPQHF
>TRBV2|TRBJ2-1|.|few
TGTGCCAGCAGTGAAGCCGGGCTAGAAGAGCAGTTCTTC
CASSEAGLEEQFF
>TRBV4-3|TRBJ2-1|TRBD2|many
TGCGCCAGCAGCCAAGAGAACCGCGGGGGTGAGCAGTTCTTC
CASSQENRGGEQFF
>TRBV4-3|TRBJ2-5|.|many
TGCGCCAGCAGCCAAGATACGGGGAAAGAGACCCAGTACTTC
CASSQDTGKETQYF
>TRBV13|TRBJ2-3|.|few
TGTGCCAGCAGTGGGGCACCCCGTAGCACAGATACGCAGTATTTT
CASSGAPRSTDTQYF
>TRBV12-3/TRBV12-4|TRBJ2-1|.|many
TGTGCCAGCAGAGCTGTCGGAGGCAGGTTCTACAATGAGCAGTTCTTC
CASRAVGGRFYNEQFF
>TRBV11-2|TRBJ2-2|TRBD2|few
TGTGCCAGCAGACTCCCGGGACTAGCGCCCCGAGGGGGCACCGGGGAGCTGTTTTTT
CASRLPGLAPRGGTGELFF
>TRBV29-1|TRBJ2-1|.|.
TGCAGCGTGCCAGAGGTCAATGAGCAGTTCTTC
CSVPEVNEQFF
>TRBV18|TRBJ2-4|.|many
TGTGCCAGCTCACCACCGCGGATCAAAAACATTCAGTACTTC
CASSPPRIKNIQYF
>TRBV5-8|TRBJ2-1|.|.
TGTGCCAGCAGCCACCTGTGGGGGGGCGCTCCGGACAATGAGCAGTTCTTC
CASSHLWGGAPDNEQFF
>TRBV6-5|TRBJ2-7|.|few
TGTGCCAGCAGTTACGGCAGGGTTCTAGCCTACGAGCAGTACTTC
CASSYGRVLAYEQYF
>TRBV7-6|TRBJ2-1|TRBD2|few
TGTGCCAGCAGTTTGACTAGCGTTTCCTACAATGAGCAGTTCTTC
CASSLTSVSYNEQFF
>TRBV20-1|TRBJ1-1|.|few
TGCAGTGCTAGAGATTACCAGGGAGGGAACACTGAAGCTTTCTTT
CSARDYQGGNTEAFF
>TRBV12-3/TRBV12-4|TRBJ2-5|TRBD1|few
TGTGCCAGCACCATCGGGTTGGGACAGAGAAATCCCCAAGAGACCCAGTACTTC
CASTIGLGQRNPQETQYF
>TRBV7-3|TRBJ2-7|.|.
TGTGCCAGCAGTGTCACTGGGGGGACGGGATACGAGCAGTACTTC
CASSVTGGTGYEQYF
>TRBV20-1|TRBJ2-1|TRBD2|.
TGCAGTGCTAGAGATCCGAGCGGGAATGGTGATGAGCAGTTCTTC
CSARDPSGNGDEQFF
>TRBV12-3/TRBV12-4|TRBJ2-1|TRBD1|many
TGTGCCAGCAGGGGGACAGGGAGCTCCTACAATGAGCAGTTCTTC
CASRGTGSSYNEQFF
>TRBV20-1|TRBJ1-2|.|many
TGCAGTGCTGGACAGAACTATGGCTACACCTTC
CSAGQNYGYTF
>TRBV6-2/TRBV6-3|TRBJ2-7|.|few
TGTGCCAGCAGACCCGGACGGAACTACGAGCAGTACTTC
CASRPGRNYEQYF
>TRBV25-1|TRBJ2-2|.|many
TGTGCCAGCAACGGTCCCCATAAGGGAACTAGCCGAACCGGGGAGCTGTTTTTT
CASNGPHKGTSRTGELFF
>TRBV20-1|TRBJ2-3|TRBD2|.
TGCAGTGCTTCCCAGCGGGAGAGCACAGATACGCAGTATTTT
CSASQRESTDTQYF